The T cell receptor (beta chain) under discussion was sequenced for a study of shared clonotypes between healthy human individuals. Across the study: Donors consisted of two women and a few men between 18 and 49.

Sorted subsets were amplified in replicate PCRs using 200 to 250 ng DNA, 30,000 to 35,000 T cell genomes. Only in-frame clones appear in the TCRdb table, and some are missing; sequencing was by immunoSEQ multiplex PCR. The sample lists around 2,000,000 clones; over 85% were seen once. The CDR3 contains 14 residues. CDR1 is SGHVS and CDR2 is FQNEAQ in the germline V gene. The junction had 0 bases not matched to a gene; V was cut back by 1 base and J by 4 bases. This sequence joins TRBV7-8 and TRBJ2-5; 10 nucleotides agree with TRBD2. Input material: naive CD4+ T cells sorted from blood. As to subset: CD45RA+ positively selected. The clonotype was recovered from a man between 18 and 35 years old in good health. The chain's CDR3 is CASSLVAGGETQYF. The CDR3 DNA sequence: TGTGCCAGCAGCTTAGTAGCGGGGGGAGAGACCCAGTACTTC.